Presented here are 2 T cell receptor beta chains from one specimen sequenced in a study of blood T cell repertoires in COVID-19 (dated by TCRdb to 2018 to 2020). The library was made by the immunoSEQ multiplex PCR assay. The table was pulled from immuneACCESS by TCRdb, which kept in-frame rearrangements only. Such tables lose some clones; where checked, under half of the loss comes from unresolved V genes, and the rest has no known cause. The sample profile shows fewer than 200,000 clones; approximately 88% of them were found once. Jointly, the top ten make up 9% to 10% of the sample. Source material: PBMCs or T cells enriched from blood (not recorded which). Receptor source: a woman between 18 and 29 years old who had recovered from COVID-19.

The table lists this clone with a few counts. The V and J genes are TRBV12-3 or TRBV12-4 and TRBJ1-2; D is ambiguous. V lost 6 bases, J lost 7 bases, and 15 bases lay in between. The CDR3 runs 13 residues. The CDR3 region is CASSPHEVGGYTF. The CDR3 DNA follows: TGTGCCAGCAGCCCCCACGAGGTTGGTGGCTACACCTTC.

The chain links TRBV30 to TRBJ2-1; maybe TRBD2 (6 bases). This CDR3 region has 13 residues. Between the trimmed V and J ends, which lost 4 bases and 8 bases, there was a span of 15 bases. From germline, CDR1 is GTSNPN and CDR2 SVGIG (reference sequence). The CDR3 loop reads CAWIGGFTHEQFF. The CDR3 bases are TGTGCCTGGATCGGGGGATTTACGCATGAGCAGTTCTTC.